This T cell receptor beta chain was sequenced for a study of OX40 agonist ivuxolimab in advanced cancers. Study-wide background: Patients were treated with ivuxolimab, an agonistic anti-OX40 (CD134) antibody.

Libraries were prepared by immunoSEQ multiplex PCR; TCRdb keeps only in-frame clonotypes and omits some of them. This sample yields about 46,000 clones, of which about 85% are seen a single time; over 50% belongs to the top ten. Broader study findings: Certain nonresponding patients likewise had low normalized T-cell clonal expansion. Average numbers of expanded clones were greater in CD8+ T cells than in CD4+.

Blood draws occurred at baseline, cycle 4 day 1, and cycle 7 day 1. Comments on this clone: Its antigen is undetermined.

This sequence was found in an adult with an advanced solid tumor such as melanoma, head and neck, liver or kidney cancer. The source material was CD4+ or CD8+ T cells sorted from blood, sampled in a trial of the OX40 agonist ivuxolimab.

The CDR3 sequence is CASSLYRDGTEAFF. CDR3 DNA sequence: TGTGCCAGCAGTTTATACAGGGACGGAACTGAAGCTTTCTTT. This rearrangement joins TRBV27 to TRBJ1-1; D may be TRBD1 (6 bases). CDR3 length: 14 residues. V was cut by 1 base and J by 5 bases, with 11 bases left in between. CDR1 and CDR2 from the germline V gene are MNHEY and SMNVEV (reference sequence).